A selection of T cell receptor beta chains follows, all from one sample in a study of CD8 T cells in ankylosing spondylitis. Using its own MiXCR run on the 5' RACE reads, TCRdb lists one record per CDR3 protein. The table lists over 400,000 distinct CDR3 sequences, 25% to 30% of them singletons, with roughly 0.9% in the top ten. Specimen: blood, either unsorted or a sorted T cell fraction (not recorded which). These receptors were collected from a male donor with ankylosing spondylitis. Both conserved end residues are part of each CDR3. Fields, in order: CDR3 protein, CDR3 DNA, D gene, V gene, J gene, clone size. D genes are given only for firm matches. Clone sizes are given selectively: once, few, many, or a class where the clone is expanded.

CDR3aa: CASSGRVGKLFF
CDR3nt: TGTGCCAGCAGCGGCAGGGTCGGAAAATTGTTTTTT
d_gene: -
v_gene: TRBV25-1
j_gene: TRBJ1-4
abundance: -

CDR3aa: CASSQAEGATNEKLFF
CDR3nt: TGCGCCAGCAGCCAGGCCGAGGGGGCAACTAATGAAAAACTGTTTTTT
d_gene: -
v_gene: TRBV4-1
j_gene: TRBJ1-4
abundance: -

CDR3aa: CASNTGRGSNNEQFF
CDR3nt: TGCGCCAGCAATACGGGGCGCGGGAGCAACAATGAGCAGTTCTTC
d_gene: TRBD2
v_gene: TRBV5-1
j_gene: TRBJ2-1
abundance: many

CDR3aa: CASSLSSGRSTGELFF
CDR3nt: TGTGCCAGCAGTTTGTCAAGCGGGAGGAGTACCGGGGAGCTGTTTTTT
d_gene: TRBD2
v_gene: TRBV27
j_gene: TRBJ2-2
abundance: -

CDR3aa: CASVGQGSPLWPQHF
CDR3nt: TGCGCCAGCGTCGGGCAGGGGTCTCCCCTATGGCCCCAGCATTTT
d_gene: -
v_gene: TRBV10-2
j_gene: TRBJ1-5
abundance: -

CDR3aa: CASRRTSGSYYTGELFF
CDR3nt: TGTGCCAGCAGACGGACTAGCGGGAGTTACTACACCGGGGAGCTGTTTTTT
d_gene: TRBD2
v_gene: TRBV12-3/TRBV12-4
j_gene: TRBJ2-2
abundance: many

CDR3aa: CATSDLVGVDTDTQYF
CDR3nt: TGTGCCACCAGTGATTTGGTAGGGGTTGACACAGATACGCAGTATTTT
d_gene: -
v_gene: TRBV24-1
j_gene: TRBJ2-3
abundance: -

CDR3aa: CASSQGIPSTGELFF
CDR3nt: TGTGCCAGCAGCCAGGGGATCCCGAGCACCGGGGAGCTGTTTTTT
d_gene: -
v_gene: TRBV3-1
j_gene: TRBJ2-2
abundance: -

CDR3aa: CASSQDRLAGGGNEQFF
CDR3nt: TGCGCCAGCAGCCAAGATCGACTAGCGGGAGGCGGTAATGAGCAGTTCTTC
d_gene: TRBD2
v_gene: TRBV4-1
j_gene: TRBJ2-1
abundance: -

CDR3aa: CASKRGAGETQYF
CDR3nt: TGTGCCAGCAAGAGGGGAGCAGGAGAGACCCAGTACTTC
d_gene: -
v_gene: TRBV2
j_gene: TRBJ2-5
abundance: -

CDR3aa: CASSVRWENNEQFF
CDR3nt: TGTGCCAGCAGCGTACGGTGGGAGAACAATGAGCAGTTCTTC
d_gene: -
v_gene: TRBV9
j_gene: TRBJ2-1
abundance: few

CDR3aa: CSVENRTRINYNEQFF
CDR3nt: TGCAGCGTTGAGAATAGGACTAGAATTAATTACAATGAGCAGTTCTTC
d_gene: TRBD2
v_gene: TRBV29-1
j_gene: TRBJ2-1
abundance: -

CDR3aa: CSASSRGYGELFF
CDR3nt: TGCAGTGCTAGCAGCAGGGGATACGGGGAGCTGTTTTTT
d_gene: -
v_gene: TRBV20-1
j_gene: TRBJ2-2
abundance: few

CDR3aa: CASSLDNYNQPQHF
CDR3nt: TGTGCCAGCAGCTTAGACAATTACAATCAGCCCCAGCATTTT
d_gene: -
v_gene: TRBV7-9
j_gene: TRBJ1-5
abundance: few

CDR3aa: CASSSLPNNSGSWNIQYF
CDR3nt: TGTGCCAGCAGCTCGCTTCCCAACAATAGCGGGAGTTGGAACATTCAGTACTTC
d_gene: TRBD2
v_gene: TRBV9
j_gene: TRBJ2-4
abundance: -

CDR3aa: CSARDVRQNEKLFF
CDR3nt: TGCAGTGCTAGAGATGTCAGACAAAATGAAAAACTGTTTTTT
d_gene: -
v_gene: TRBV20-1
j_gene: TRBJ1-4
abundance: -

CDR3aa: CASSKEDGNTEAFF
CDR3nt: TGTGCCAGCAGTAAGGAGGACGGTAACACTGAAGCTTTCTTT
d_gene: -
v_gene: TRBV7-2
j_gene: TRBJ1-1
abundance: -

CDR3aa: CASATGSTDTQYF
CDR3nt: TGCGCCAGCGCGACCGGCAGCACAGATACGCAGTATTTT
d_gene: -
v_gene: TRBV5-1
j_gene: TRBJ2-3
abundance: -

CDR3aa: CSARPGTVLDMQYF
CDR3nt: TGCAGCGCCCGTCCCGGGACAGTCTTGGATATGCAGTATTTT
d_gene: TRBD1
v_gene: TRBV29-1
j_gene: TRBJ2-3
abundance: -

CDR3aa: CASSPGGGGYGYTF
CDR3nt: TGTGCCAGCAGCCCTGGAGGGGGGGGTTATGGCTACACCTTC
d_gene: -
v_gene: TRBV3-1
j_gene: TRBJ1-2
abundance: few

CDR3aa: CASSSQGYGEQFF
CDR3nt: TGTGCCAGCAGCTCACAGGGGTACGGTGAGCAGTTCTTC
d_gene: TRBD1
v_gene: TRBV27
j_gene: TRBJ2-1
abundance: few